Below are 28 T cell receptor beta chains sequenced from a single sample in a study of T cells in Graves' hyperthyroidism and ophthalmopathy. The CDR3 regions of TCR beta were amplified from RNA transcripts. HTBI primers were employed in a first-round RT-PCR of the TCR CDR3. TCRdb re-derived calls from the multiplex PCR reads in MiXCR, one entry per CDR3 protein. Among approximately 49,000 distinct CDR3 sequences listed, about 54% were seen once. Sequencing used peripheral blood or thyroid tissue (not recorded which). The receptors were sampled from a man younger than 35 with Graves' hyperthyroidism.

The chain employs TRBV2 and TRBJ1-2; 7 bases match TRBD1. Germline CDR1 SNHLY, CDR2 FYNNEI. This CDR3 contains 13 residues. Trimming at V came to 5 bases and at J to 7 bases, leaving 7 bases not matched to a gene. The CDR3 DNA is TGTGCCAGCAGTTTCCGACAGGGAGGTGGCTACACCTTC. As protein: CASSFRQGGGYTF.

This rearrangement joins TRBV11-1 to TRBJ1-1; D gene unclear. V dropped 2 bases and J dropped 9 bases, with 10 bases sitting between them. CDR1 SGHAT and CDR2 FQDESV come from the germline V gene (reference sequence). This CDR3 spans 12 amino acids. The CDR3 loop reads CASSLTGYQAFF. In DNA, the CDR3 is TGTGCCAGCAGCTTAACCGGGTACCAAGCTTTCTTT.

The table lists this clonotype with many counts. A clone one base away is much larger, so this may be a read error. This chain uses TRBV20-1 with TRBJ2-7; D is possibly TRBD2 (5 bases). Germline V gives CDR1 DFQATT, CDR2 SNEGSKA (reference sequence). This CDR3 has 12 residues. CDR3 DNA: TGCAGTACTAGATCCGCTTCCTACGAGCAGTACTTC. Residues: CSTRSASYEQYF.

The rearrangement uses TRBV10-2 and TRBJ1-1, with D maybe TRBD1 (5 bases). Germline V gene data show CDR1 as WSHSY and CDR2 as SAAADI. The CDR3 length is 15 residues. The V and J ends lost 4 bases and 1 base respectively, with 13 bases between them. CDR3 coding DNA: TGCGCCAGCAGTGCTAGAGACGGGGGGAACACTGAAGCTTTCTTT. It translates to CASSARDGGNTEAFF.

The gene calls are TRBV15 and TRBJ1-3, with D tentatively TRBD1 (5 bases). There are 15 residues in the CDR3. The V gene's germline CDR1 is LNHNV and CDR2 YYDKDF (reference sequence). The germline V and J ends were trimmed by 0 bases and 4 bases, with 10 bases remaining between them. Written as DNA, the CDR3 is TGTGCCACCAGCAGAGATTCGGGACGAGGAAACACCATATATTTT. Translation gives CATSRDSGRGNTIYF.

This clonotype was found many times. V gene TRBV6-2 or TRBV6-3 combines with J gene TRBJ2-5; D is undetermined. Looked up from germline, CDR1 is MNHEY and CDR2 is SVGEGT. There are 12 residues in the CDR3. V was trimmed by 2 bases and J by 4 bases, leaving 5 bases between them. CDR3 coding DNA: TGTGCCAGCAGTTACGTTGGAGAGACCCAGTACTTC. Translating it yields CASSYVGETQYF.

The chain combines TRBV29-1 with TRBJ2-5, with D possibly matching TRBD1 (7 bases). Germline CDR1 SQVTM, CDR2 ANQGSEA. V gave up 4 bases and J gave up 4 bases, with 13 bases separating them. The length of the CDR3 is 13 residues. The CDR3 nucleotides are TGCAGCGTTGGGTCCCAGGGGGGAGAGACCCAGTACTTC. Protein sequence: CSVGSQGGETQYF.

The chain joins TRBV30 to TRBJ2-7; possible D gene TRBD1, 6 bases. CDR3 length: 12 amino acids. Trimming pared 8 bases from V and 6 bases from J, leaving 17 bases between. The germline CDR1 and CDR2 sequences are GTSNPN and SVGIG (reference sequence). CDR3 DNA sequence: TGTGCCAGCAGCCTCCAGGGGTCCGAGCAGTACTTC. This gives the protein CASSLQGSEQYF. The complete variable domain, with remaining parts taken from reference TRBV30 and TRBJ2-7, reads SQTIHQWPATLVQPVGSPLSLECTVEGTSNPNLYWYRQAAGRGLQLLFYSVGIGQISSEVPQNLSASRPQDRQFILSSKKLLLSDSGFYLCASSLQGSEQYFGPGTRLTVT.

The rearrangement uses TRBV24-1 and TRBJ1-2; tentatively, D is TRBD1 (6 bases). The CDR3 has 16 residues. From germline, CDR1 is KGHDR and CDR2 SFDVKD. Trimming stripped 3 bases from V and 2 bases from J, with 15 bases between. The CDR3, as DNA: TGTGCCACCAGTGATCAACAGGGCCCGGGGAACTATGGCTACACCTTC. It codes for CATSDQQGPGNYGYTF.

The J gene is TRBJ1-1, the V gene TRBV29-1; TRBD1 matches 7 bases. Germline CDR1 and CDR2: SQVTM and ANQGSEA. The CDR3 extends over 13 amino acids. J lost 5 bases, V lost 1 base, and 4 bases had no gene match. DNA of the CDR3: TGCAGCGTTGAAGCAGGGGGGGGGACTGAAGCTTTCTTT. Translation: CSVEAGGGTEAFF. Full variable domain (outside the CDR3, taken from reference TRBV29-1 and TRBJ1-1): SAVISQKPSRDICQRGTSLTIQCQVDSQVTMMFWYRQQPGQSLTLIATANQGSEATYESGFVIDKFPISRPNLTFSTLTVSNMSPEDSSIYLCSVEAGGGTEAFFGQGTRLTVV.

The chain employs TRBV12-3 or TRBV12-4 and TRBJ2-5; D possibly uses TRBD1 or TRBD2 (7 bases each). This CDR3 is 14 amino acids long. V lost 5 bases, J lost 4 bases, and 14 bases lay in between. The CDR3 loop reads CASSPRGGSETQYF. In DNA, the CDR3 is TGTGCCAGCAGTCCCAGGGGGGGGTCAGAGACCCAGTACTTC.

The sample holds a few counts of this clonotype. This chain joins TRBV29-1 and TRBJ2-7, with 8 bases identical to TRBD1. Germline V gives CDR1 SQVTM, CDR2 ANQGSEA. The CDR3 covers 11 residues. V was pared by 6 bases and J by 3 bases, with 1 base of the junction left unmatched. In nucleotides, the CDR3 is TGCAGCGTGGGACAGGACTACGAGCAGTACTTC. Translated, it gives CSVGQDYEQYF.

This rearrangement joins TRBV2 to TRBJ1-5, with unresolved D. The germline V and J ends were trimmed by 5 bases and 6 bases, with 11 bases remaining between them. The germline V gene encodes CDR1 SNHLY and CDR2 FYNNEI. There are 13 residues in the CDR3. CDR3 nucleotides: TGTGCCAGCAGTTTAGGGTCTGGTCAGCCCCAGCATTTT. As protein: CASSLGSGQPQHF. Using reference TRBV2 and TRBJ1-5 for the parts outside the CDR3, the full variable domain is EPEVTQTPSHQVTQMGQEVILRCVPISNHLYFYWYRQILGQKVEFLVSFYNNEISEKSEIFDDQFSVERPDGSNFTLKIRSTKLEDSAMYFCASSLGSGQPQHFGDGTRLSIL.

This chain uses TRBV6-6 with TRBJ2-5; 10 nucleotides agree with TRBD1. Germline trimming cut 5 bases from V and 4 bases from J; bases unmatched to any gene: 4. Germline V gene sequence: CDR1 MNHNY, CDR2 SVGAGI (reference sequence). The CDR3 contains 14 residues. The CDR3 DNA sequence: TGTGCCAGCAGTACCCGGGACAGGGGAGAGACCCAGTACTTC. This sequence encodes CASSTRDRGETQYF.

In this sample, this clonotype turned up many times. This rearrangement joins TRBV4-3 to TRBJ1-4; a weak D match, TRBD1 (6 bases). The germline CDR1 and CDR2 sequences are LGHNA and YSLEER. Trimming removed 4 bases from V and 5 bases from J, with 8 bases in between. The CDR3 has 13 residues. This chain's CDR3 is CASSRTANEKLFF. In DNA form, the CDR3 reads TGCGCCAGCAGCCGGACAGCAAATGAAAAACTGTTTTTT.

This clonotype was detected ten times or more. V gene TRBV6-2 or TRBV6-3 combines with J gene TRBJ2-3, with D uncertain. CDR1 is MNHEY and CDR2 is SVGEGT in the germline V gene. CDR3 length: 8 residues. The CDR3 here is CGTDTQYF. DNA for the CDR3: TGTGGGACAGATACGCAGTATTTT.

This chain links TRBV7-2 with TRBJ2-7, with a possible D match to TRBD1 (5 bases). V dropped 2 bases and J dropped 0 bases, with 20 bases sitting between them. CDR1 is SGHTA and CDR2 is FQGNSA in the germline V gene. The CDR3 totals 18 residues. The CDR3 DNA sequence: TGTGCCAGCAGCTTATCGCGCTCTGGGGCCTATCTCTCCTACGAGCAGTACTTC. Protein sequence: CASSLSRSGAYLSYEQYF.

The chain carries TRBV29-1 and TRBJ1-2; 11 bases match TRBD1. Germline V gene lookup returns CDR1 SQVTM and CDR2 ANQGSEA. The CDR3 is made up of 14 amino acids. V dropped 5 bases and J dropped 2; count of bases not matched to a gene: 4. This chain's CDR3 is CSVTGTGGNYGYTF. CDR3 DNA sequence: TGCAGCGTTACAGGGACAGGGGGGAACTATGGCTACACCTTC.

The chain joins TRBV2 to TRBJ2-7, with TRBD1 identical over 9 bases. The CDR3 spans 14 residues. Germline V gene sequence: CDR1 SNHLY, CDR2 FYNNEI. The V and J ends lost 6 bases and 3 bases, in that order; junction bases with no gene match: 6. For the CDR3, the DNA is TGTGCCAGCAGAGGGGGGACAGGGAACTACGAGCAGTACTTC. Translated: CASRGGTGNYEQYF.

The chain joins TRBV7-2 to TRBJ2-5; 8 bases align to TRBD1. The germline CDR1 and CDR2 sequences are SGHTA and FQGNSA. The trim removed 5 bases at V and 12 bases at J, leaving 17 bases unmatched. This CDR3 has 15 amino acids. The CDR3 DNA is TGTGCCAGCAGCGGACAGGGTGGCAATCAGAGCGAGGAGTACTTC. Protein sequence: CASSGQGGNQSEEYF.

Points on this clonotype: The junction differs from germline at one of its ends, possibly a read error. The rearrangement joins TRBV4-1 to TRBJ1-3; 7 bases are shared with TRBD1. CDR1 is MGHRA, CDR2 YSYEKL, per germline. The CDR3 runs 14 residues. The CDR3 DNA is TGCGCCAGCAGGGACAGGTTGTCTGGAAACACCATACATTTT. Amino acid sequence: CASRDRLSGNTIHF.

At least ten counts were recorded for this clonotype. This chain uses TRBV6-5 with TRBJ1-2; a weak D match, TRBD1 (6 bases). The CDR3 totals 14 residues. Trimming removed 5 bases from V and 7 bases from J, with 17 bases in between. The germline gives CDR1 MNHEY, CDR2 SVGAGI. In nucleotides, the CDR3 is TGTGCCAGCAGTCCAGGCGCCGGGACACTTGGCTACACCTTC. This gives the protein CASSPGAGTLGYTF.

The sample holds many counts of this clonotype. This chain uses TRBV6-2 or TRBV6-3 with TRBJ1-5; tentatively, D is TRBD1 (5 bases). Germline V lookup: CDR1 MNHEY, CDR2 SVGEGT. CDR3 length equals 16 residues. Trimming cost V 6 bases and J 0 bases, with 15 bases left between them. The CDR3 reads CASSLTGIFSNQPQHF. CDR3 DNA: TGTGCCAGCAGCCTTACAGGAATTTTTAGCAATCAGCCCCAGCATTTT.

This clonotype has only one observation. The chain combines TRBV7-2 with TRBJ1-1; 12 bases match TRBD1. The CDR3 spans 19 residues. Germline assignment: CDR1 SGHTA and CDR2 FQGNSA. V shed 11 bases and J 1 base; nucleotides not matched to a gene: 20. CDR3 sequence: CAWIPPGTGGLMRNTEAFF. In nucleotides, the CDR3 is TGTGCCTGGATTCCCCCCGGGACAGGGGGCCTCATGAGGAACACTGAAGCTTTCTTT.

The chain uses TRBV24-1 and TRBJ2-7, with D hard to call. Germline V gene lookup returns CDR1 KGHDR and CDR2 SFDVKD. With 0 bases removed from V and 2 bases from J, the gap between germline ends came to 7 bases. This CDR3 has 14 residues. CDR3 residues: CATSDLAIPYEQYF. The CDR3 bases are TGTGCCACCAGTGATTTGGCTATCCCCTACGAGCAGTACTTC.

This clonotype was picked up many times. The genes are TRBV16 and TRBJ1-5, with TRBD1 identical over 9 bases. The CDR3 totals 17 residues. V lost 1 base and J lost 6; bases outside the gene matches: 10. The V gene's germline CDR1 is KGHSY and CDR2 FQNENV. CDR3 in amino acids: CASSQWYRGRRGQPQHF. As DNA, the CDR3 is TGTGCCAGCAGCCAATGGTACAGGGGGCGAAGGGGTCAGCCCCAGCATTTT.

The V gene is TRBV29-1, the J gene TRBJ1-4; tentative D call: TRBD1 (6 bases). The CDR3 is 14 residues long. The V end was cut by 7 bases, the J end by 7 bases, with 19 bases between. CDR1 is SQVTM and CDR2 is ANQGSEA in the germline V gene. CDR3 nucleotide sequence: TGCAGCGCCTCCCACAGGGCCTATCGTGAAAAACTGTTTTTT. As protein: CSASHRAYREKLFF.

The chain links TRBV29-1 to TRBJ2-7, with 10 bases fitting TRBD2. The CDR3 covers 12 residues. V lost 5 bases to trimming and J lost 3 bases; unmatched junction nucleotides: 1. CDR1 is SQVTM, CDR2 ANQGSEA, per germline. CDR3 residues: CSVWTSGYEQYF. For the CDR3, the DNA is TGCAGCGTTTGGACTAGCGGCTACGAGCAGTACTTC.